This T cell receptor beta chain was sequenced for a study of chemoradiotherapy in HPV16-positive cancers. Across the study: Two HPV16-positive patients' cells yielded candidate HPV-specific clones and common motifs. General study results and limits: Candidate HPV-specific clones and E7-related TCR motifs grew in tumor during treatment.

The method was immunoSEQ multiplex PCR; TCRdb's version includes in-frame clones alone and lacks a portion of them. This sample has roughly 13,000 clones, with approximately 70% found just once. V was shortened by 5 bases and J by 2 bases, with 13 bases between the two germline ends. Germline values: CDR1 SGHRS, CDR2 YFSETQ. This CDR3 comprises 14 residues. Concerning this clone itself: Antigen: not known.

This specimen was taken from a patient who underwent chemoradiotherapy. The chain employs TRBV5-1 and TRBJ2-5, with D perhaps TRBD1 (5 bases). The sequence was obtained from a human donor with HPV-associated anogenital cancer. CDR3 nucleotides: TGCGCCAGCAGTCCGCTAGGGGAACAAGAGACCCAGTACTTC. It specifies CASSPLGEQETQYF.